The text below deals with one T cell receptor beta chain. The entry originates in a study of blood T cells in healthy people across ages. Between the trimmed V and J ends, which lost 2 bases and 12 bases, there was a span of 13 bases. Germline V gene sequence: CDR1 DFQATT, CDR2 SNEGSKA (reference sequence). The CDR3 runs 12 residues. Then a second PCR, running roughly 7 to 11 cycles, was carried out with a sample-barcoded 5' primer and a J-beta primer mix. In TCRdb, the 5' RACE reads were re-called with MiXCR into one record per CDR3 protein. The sample lists 600,000 to 900,000 distinct CDR3 sequences; around 25% were seen once. This sample also appeared in a second study, on T cells of mothers and their children. As that report states: It was related mother-child pairs that showed slightly higher overlap than unrelated pairs, without reaching significance.

Material: blood. The chain uses TRBV20-1 and TRBJ1-4; D not certain. The sequence came from a boy aged 5-17 years in good health. This chain's CDR3 is CSARTRYRELFF. In nucleotides, the CDR3 is TGCAGTGCTAGAACCCGGTATAGGGAACTGTTTTTT.